This entry concerns a single TCR beta chain. The record originates from a study of blood T cell repertoires in COVID-19. With V trimmed by 1 base and J by 5 bases, 3 bases remained unmatched. The CDR3 consists of 14 residues. Looked up from germline, CDR1 is MNHEY and CDR2 is SVGEGT. Data came from immunoSEQ multiplex PCR; TCRdb stores just in-frame clones and leaves some out. Of hundreds of thousands of clones in the sample, 83% were seen once. The TCR was taken from a woman in her thirties with COVID-19, enrolled during active disease. Sequenced sample: peripheral blood. The rearrangement joins TRBV6-2 or TRBV6-3 to TRBJ2-5; 8 nucleotides line up with TRBD2. CDR3 bases: TGTGCCAGCAGTTACTTGCGGGAGGCGGAGACCCAGTACTTC. Protein sequence: CASSYLREAETQYF.